This TCR beta chain was observed in a study of blood T cell repertoires in COVID-19. Study-wide background: Italy, Spain and the United States were the sources of the convalescent and acute COVID-19 samples. PBMCs, B-cell-depleted T cells, or T cells were the source of the cDNA or gDNA that made up the material.

The authors' processing: Scientists estimated how many nucleated cells there were by amplifying reference gene primers. Data came from immunoSEQ multiplex PCR; TCRdb stores just in-frame clones and leaves some out. That table gives V, J and clone size, and the DNA gave D and trimming. The sample lists fewer than 70,000 clones, less than 90% occurring once. Per the germline V gene, CDR1 is MNHEY and CDR2 is SVGAGI. The CDR3 is 13 residues long. The V end was cut by 7 bases, the J end by 2 bases, with 11 bases between. The chain combines TRBV6-5 with TRBJ1-2; D is unclear. This sequence originates from a man in his forties or fifties with active COVID-19. The sample comprised peripheral blood. The DNA for the CDR3 is TGTGCCAGCATATCCTCCTCGAACTATGGCTACACCTTC. This encodes CASISSSNYGYTF.